This T cell receptor (beta chain) was identified in a study of beta chain features in type 1 diabetes. Regarding the study as a whole: Among patients with Type 1 diabetes, TCRB CDR3s were moderately but significantly shorter in every one of the four CD4+ subsets.

This CDR3 region has 17 residues. Germline CDR1 reads MGHRA; CDR2 reads YSYEKL. The V gene lost 1 base and the J gene lost 3 bases, with 16 bases spanning the gap. Sequenced material consisted of expressed TCRB transcripts (all of the isolated RNA was reverse transcribed). Data came from immunoSEQ multiplex PCR; TCRdb stores just in-frame clones and leaves some out. Among hundreds of thousands of clones, approximately 10% were seen once, and the ten largest hold around 0.017%. About this clone: Its antigen is as yet unknown.

The clonotype was recovered from a man aged 25 to 40 with type 1 diabetes. V gene TRBV4-1 combines with J gene TRBJ1-5, with D possibly TRBD1 on 6 matching bases. Sequencing input: naive CD4+ T cells from blood. CDR3 region: CASSQGLRGQINQPQHF. The CDR3 DNA reads as TGCGCCAGCAGCCAAGGTCTCCGAGGACAGATCAATCAGCCCCAGCATTTT.